The 15 T cell receptor beta chains below all came from one sample that was sequenced in a study of blood T cell repertoires in COVID-19. Assay used: immunoSEQ multiplex PCR; TCRdb lists only in-frame clones, some missing. Seen here are a few hundred thousand clones, roughly four fifths observed once, and the top ten hold under 1.5%. Input material: PBMCs or T cells enriched from blood (not recorded which). These receptors were obtained from a woman in her thirties or forties with acute COVID-19.

The V and J genes are TRBV5-1 and TRBJ1-3; D is ambiguous. This CDR3 has 14 residues. Germline CDR1 and CDR2: SGHRS and YFSETQ. Trimming took 0 bases from V and 0 from J, leaving 4 bases between them. The CDR3 DNA follows: TGCGCCAGCAGCTTGGACAACTCTGGAAACACCATATATTTT. Its protein product is CASSLDNSGNTIYF.

In this sample, this clone turned up once. The chain uses TRBV7-9 and TRBJ1-4; TRBD1 matches at 11 bases. Looked up from germline, CDR1 is SEHNR and CDR2 is FQNEAQ (reference sequence). The CDR3 runs 17 residues. The junction had 5 bases not matched to a gene; V was cut back by 5 bases and J by 0 bases. DNA of the CDR3: TGTGCCAGCAGCCCTCCGGGACAGGGGGCAACTAATGAAAAACTGTTTTTT. Its translation: CASSPPGQGATNEKLFF.

The V call is TRBV6-5, the J call TRBJ1-2; TRBD1 matches 8 bases. The CDR3 has 16 residues. CDR1 is MNHEY and CDR2 is SVGAGI in the germline V gene. J gave up 8 bases and V 2 bases, and 13 bases lay outside the gene matches. CDR3 coding DNA: TGTGCCAGCAGTTACCACCCTCCGGGCAGGGGGCGAGGCTACACCTTC. As protein: CASSYHPPGRGRGYTF.

The chain links TRBV7-2 to TRBJ2-7; 11 bases align to TRBD1. V shed 0 bases, J shed 4 bases, and the junction held 5 bases outside the gene matches. Germline V gene sequence: CDR1 SGHTA, CDR2 FQGNSA. The length of the CDR3 is 16 residues. Here the CDR3 reads CASSLAGGTGGYEQYF. CDR3 sequence (DNA): TGTGCCAGCAGCTTAGCGGGCGGGACAGGGGGTTACGAGCAGTACTTC.

The genes are TRBV25-1 and TRBJ1-4, with D maybe TRBD1 (6 bases). Germline V gives CDR1 MGHDK, CDR2 SYGVNS. This CDR3 comprises 16 residues. V lost 4 bases to trimming and J lost 4 bases, with 16 bases between them. CDR3 protein: CASSVYSGVFNEKLFF. CDR3 nucleotide sequence: TGTGCCAGCAGTGTATACTCAGGGGTCTTTAATGAAAAACTGTTTTTT.

This clone was seen ten or more times. The rearrangement uses TRBV7-9 and TRBJ1-2; tentative D call: TRBD1 (6 bases). Trimming shortened V by 5 bases and J by 2 bases, and 9 bases separated the two germline ends. Germline V gene sequence: CDR1 SEHNR, CDR2 FQNEAQ (reference sequence). This CDR3 is 13 amino acids long. Here the CDR3 reads CASSHGQNYGYTF. CDR3 DNA sequence: TGTGCCAGCAGCCATGGACAGAACTATGGCTACACCTTC. The full variable domain, in which reference TRBV7-9 and TRBJ1-2 provide the parts outside the CDR3, is DTGVSQNPRHKITKRGQNVTFRCDPISEHNRLYWYRQTLGQGPEFLTYFQNEAQLEKSRLLSDRFSAERPKGSFSTLEIQRTEQGDSAMYLCASSHGQNYGYTFGSGTRLTVV.

This chain uses TRBV24-1 with TRBJ2-1, with 10 bases lining up with TRBD2. V lost 2 bases, J lost 8 bases, and 5 bases stayed unmatched. The CDR3 sequence is 15 residues long. Germline CDR1 reads KGHDR; CDR2 reads SFDVKD. DNA of the CDR3: TGTGCCACCAGTGATTCTAGCGGGAGAGGGGATGAGCAGTTCTTC. Protein: CATSDSSGRGDEQFF.

CDR3 amino acids: CASSAQGNTGELFF. The CDR3 DNA reads as TGTGCCAGTAGTGCACAGGGGAACACCGGGGAGCTGTTTTTT. The chain recombines TRBV19 with TRBJ2-2, with D possibly TRBD1 on 6 matching bases. Trimming took off 5 bases at V and 1 base at J, with 8 bases between the two ends. The CDR3 extends over 14 amino acids. The V gene's germline CDR1 is LNHDA and CDR2 SQIVND (reference sequence).

The V and J genes are TRBV12-3 or TRBV12-4 and TRBJ2-7; the D gene is possibly TRBD1 (6 bases). CDR3 length: 13 amino acids. Trimming shortened V by 6 bases and J by 5 bases, and 14 bases separated the two germline ends. CDR3 sequence: CASRNDRIDEQYF. In DNA form, the CDR3 reads TGTGCCAGCAGAAATGACAGGATAGACGAGCAGTACTTC.

The chain has TRBV9 and TRBJ1-2; TRBD1 aligns across 8 bases. The CDR3 contains 19 residues. Looked up from germline, CDR1 is SGDLS and CDR2 is YYNGEE. V shed 3 bases and J 8 bases; nucleotides not matched to a gene: 24. The DNA of the CDR3 is TGTGCCAGCAGCGGGGACGCCGGACAGGGAGGTACCTTAGTGGGAGGCTACACCTTC. Translating gives CASSGDAGQGGTLVGGYTF.

This clone showed up just once. The V gene is TRBV28, the J gene TRBJ2-7; TRBD2 matches at 12 bases. CDR1 is MDHEN and CDR2 is SYDVKM in the germline V gene. V dropped 7 bases and J dropped 6; count of bases not matched to a gene: 7. This CDR3 has 14 residues. In nucleotides, the CDR3 is TGTGCCAGCATTCTAGCGGGAGGGCCGAGCGAGCAGTACTTC. The encoded protein is CASILAGGPSEQYF.

The V gene is TRBV19, the J gene TRBJ2-7; 8 nucleotides match TRBD2. The CDR3 has 13 residues. V was pared by 5 bases and J by 3 bases, with 3 bases of the junction left unmatched. Per the germline V gene, CDR1 is LNHDA and CDR2 is SQIVND (reference sequence). The CDR3 DNA sequence: TGTGCCAGTAGTGCGGGGGGCCTCTACGAGCAGTACTTC. Its translation: CASSAGGLYEQYF.

The chain employs TRBV5-1 and TRBJ2-3; TRBD1 matches 8 bases. With 4 bases clipped from V and 1 base from J, the junction kept 5 bases outside the gene matches. From germline, CDR1 is SGHRS and CDR2 YFSETQ. The CDR3 length is 15 residues. CDR3 loop: CASSTTTGGTDTQYF. CDR3 nucleotide sequence: TGCGCCAGCAGCACTACGACAGGGGGCACAGATACGCAGTATTTT.

The chain joins TRBV7-2 to TRBJ1-3; the match to TRBD1 covers 7 bases. The CDR3 is made up of 16 amino acids. Germline trimming cut 5 bases from V and 0 bases from J; bases unmatched to any gene: 7. Germline V CDR1 and CDR2: SGHTA, FQGNSA. The CDR3 loop reads CASSLSGTVSGNTIYF. In DNA, the CDR3 is TGTGCCAGCAGCCTATCCGGGACAGTCTCTGGAAACACCATATATTTT.

This clone was detected only a few times. The chain employs TRBV19 and TRBJ1-4, with D possibly TRBD1 on 5 matching bases. The V gene lost 6 bases and the J gene lost 5 bases, with 16 bases spanning the gap. The CDR3 loop spans 15 amino acids. Looked up from germline, CDR1 is LNHDA and CDR2 is SQIVND (reference sequence). The DNA of the CDR3 is TGTGCCAGTAGGCGCCAGGGCAGCCTCAATGAAAAACTGTTTTTT. Translated: CASRRQGSLNEKLFF.